The TCR beta chain under discussion was sequenced for a study of blood T cell repertoires in COVID-19. Across the whole study: Spain, Italy and the United States supplied samples that represented acute and convalescent COVID-19.

In the study's own analysis: Researchers report that nucleated cell counts were estimated from reference gene primer amplification. The repertoire was sequenced with immunoSEQ multiplex PCR; TCRdb's copy has only in-frame clones and lacks some. The V and J calls and clone size were taken over from that table, and D and trimming were inferred from the DNA. This sample has fewer than 250,000 clones, with 65% to 85% found just once. Germline V gene data show CDR1 as LNHDA and CDR2 as SQIVND (reference sequence). CDR3 length: 18 residues. J gave up 4 bases and V 6 bases, and 12 bases lay outside the gene matches.

The V gene is TRBV19, the J gene TRBJ2-2; TRBD1 aligns across 12 bases. This TCR came from a human donor in a cohort sampled during active COVID-19. Sequencing used peripheral blood. The CDR3 coding sequence is TGTGCCAGTAGCAATAAACCGGGACAGGGGGCCATCACCGGGGAGCTGTTTTTT. Translating it yields CASSNKPGQGAITGELFF.